This T cell receptor beta chain was obtained from a study of T-cell memory formation after mild COVID-19. General observations from the study: Second-wave clones with a day 37 peak had unconfirmed SARS-CoV-2 specificity. Shrinking CD4+ clones were chiefly CM and EM; CD8+ ones were chiefly EMRA.

This CDR3 contains 14 residues. CDR1 is SQVTM and CDR2 is ANQGSEA in the germline V gene. V was clipped by 5 bases and J by 8 bases; unmatched bases: 13. In regard to this clonotype: Its antigen is still unknown.

TCR alpha and TCR beta cDNA libraries carrying sample barcodes and UMIs were produced by 5'RACE using constant-segment primers. Each CDR3 protein gets one entry after TCRdb re-called the 5' RACE reads with MiXCR. This sample carries about 150,000 distinct CDR3 sequences, under 30% of them seen once, and the ten largest clones take less than 25%. The receptor was isolated from an adult woman who had mild COVID-19 (a few samples of this study predate the infection). Cell type and time point are not known. The chain employs TRBV29-1 and TRBJ1-2, with TRBD1 identical over 8 bases. Source material: PBMCs or a T cell subset sorted from them (not recorded which). The CDR3 reads CSVKLTGALSGYTF. The CDR3 DNA reads as TGCAGCGTTAAATTGACAGGGGCTTTGAGCGGCTACACCTTC. Full variable domain (missing parts from reference TRBV29-1 and TRBJ1-2): SAVISQKPSRDICQRGTSLTIQCQVDSQVTMMFWYRQQPGQSLTLIATANQGSEATYESGFVIDKFPISRPNLTFSTLTVSNMSPEDSSIYLCSVKLTGALSGYTFGSGTRLTVV.